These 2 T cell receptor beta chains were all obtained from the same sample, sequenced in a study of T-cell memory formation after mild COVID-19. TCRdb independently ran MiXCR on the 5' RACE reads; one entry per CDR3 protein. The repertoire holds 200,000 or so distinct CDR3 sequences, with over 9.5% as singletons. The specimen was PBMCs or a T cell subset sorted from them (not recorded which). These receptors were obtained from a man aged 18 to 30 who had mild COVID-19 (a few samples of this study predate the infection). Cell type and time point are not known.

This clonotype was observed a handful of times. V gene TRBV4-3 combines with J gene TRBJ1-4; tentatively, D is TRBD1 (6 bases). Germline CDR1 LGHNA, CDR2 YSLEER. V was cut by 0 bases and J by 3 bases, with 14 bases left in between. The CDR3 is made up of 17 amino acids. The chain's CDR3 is CASSQEGGTWSNEKLFF. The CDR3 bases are TGCGCCAGCAGCCAAGAGGGGGGCACTTGGTCTAATGAAAAACTGTTTTTT.

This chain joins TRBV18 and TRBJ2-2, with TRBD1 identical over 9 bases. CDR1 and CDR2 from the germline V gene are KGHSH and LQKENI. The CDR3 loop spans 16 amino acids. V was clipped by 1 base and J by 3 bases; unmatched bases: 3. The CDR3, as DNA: TGTGCCAGCTCACCACGACAGGGGGTGGACACCGGGGAGCTGTTTTTT. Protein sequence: CASSPRQGVDTGELFF. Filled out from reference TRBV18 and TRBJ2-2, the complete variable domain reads NAGVMQNPRHLVRRRGQEARLRCSPMKGHSHVYWYRQLPEEGLKFMVYLQKENIIDESGMPKERFSAEFPKEGPSILRIQQVVRGDSAAYFCASSPRQGVDTGELFFGEGSRLTVL.